A selection of T cell receptor beta chains follows, all from one sample in a study of cytomegalovirus exposure and HLA in healthy donors. The method was immunoSEQ multiplex PCR; TCRdb's version includes in-frame clones alone and lacks a portion of them. This table holds more than 130,000 clones, 60% to 85% found once. Material for sequencing was PBMCs. The receptor source for this set is a male donor in good health and CMV-seronegative. Each CDR3 is given with its conserved first and last residue. Fields, in order: J gene, clone size, D gene, V gene, CDR3 protein, CDR3 DNA. The D gene is left open where the match is weak. Expanded clones get a size class; other rows say once, few or many, or leave the size out.

j_call: TRBJ1-5; clone_size: .; d_call: .; v_call: TRBV4-2; cdr3_aa: CASSQETGLNQPQHF; cdr3_nt: TGTGCCAGCAGCCAAGAAACAGGGTTGAATCAGCCCCAGCATTTT
j_call: TRBJ1-5; clone_size: few; d_call: .; v_call: TRBV6-6; cdr3_aa: CASTQGANQPQHF; cdr3_nt: TGTGCCAGCACCCAGGGTGCCAATCAGCCCCAGCATTTT
j_call: TRBJ1-6; clone_size: .; d_call: .; v_call: TRBV15; cdr3_aa: CATSRDGAGAGSPLHF; cdr3_nt: TGTGCCACCAGCAGAGATGGCGCAGGGGCCGGATCACCCCTCCACTTT
j_call: TRBJ2-3; clone_size: .; d_call: .; v_call: TRBV29-1; cdr3_aa: CSGAGGTDTQYF; cdr3_nt: TGCAGCGGGGCAGGGGGGACAGATACGCAGTATTTT
j_call: TRBJ1-1; clone_size: .; d_call: .; v_call: TRBV5-1; cdr3_aa: CASSLDGDTEAFF; cdr3_nt: TGCGCCAGCAGCTTGGACGGGGACACTGAAGCTTTCTTT
j_call: TRBJ2-3; clone_size: .; d_call: TRBD1; v_call: TRBV9; cdr3_aa: CASSYTRDRDTDTQYF; cdr3_nt: TGTGCCAGCAGTTATACCCGGGACAGGGATACAGATACGCAGTATTTT
j_call: TRBJ1-5; clone_size: .; d_call: TRBD1; v_call: TRBV5-1; cdr3_aa: CASSLGGTGFGNQPQHF; cdr3_nt: TGCGCCAGCAGCTTGGGAGGGACAGGGTTTGGCAATCAGCCCCAGCATTTT
j_call: TRBJ2-7; clone_size: .; d_call: TRBD2; v_call: TRBV19; cdr3_aa: CASSTGLAGVYEQYF; cdr3_nt: TGTGCCAGTAGTACGGGACTAGCGGGAGTATACGAGCAGTACTTC
j_call: TRBJ1-3; clone_size: .; d_call: .; v_call: TRBV30; cdr3_aa: CAWRLPAGVYSGNTIYF; cdr3_nt: TGTGCCTGGCGTCTTCCGGCGGGTGTTTACTCTGGAAACACCATATATTTT
j_call: TRBJ1-2; clone_size: .; d_call: TRBD1; v_call: TRBV29-1; cdr3_aa: CSVTGGGTYGYTF; cdr3_nt: TGCAGCGTGACAGGGGGTGGTACTTATGGCTACACCTTC
j_call: TRBJ1-1; clone_size: .; d_call: TRBD1; v_call: TRBV7-3; cdr3_aa: CASSQTGRNTEAFF; cdr3_nt: TGTGCCAGCAGCCAGACAGGGCGGAACACTGAAGCTTTCTTT
j_call: TRBJ2-1; clone_size: .; d_call: TRBD2; v_call: TRBV11-2; cdr3_aa: CASSLAGTSGPYNEQFF; cdr3_nt: TGTGCCAGCAGCTTAGCGGGGACTAGCGGACCCTACAATGAGCAGTTCTTC
j_call: TRBJ1-2; clone_size: .; d_call: .; v_call: TRBV4-1; cdr3_aa: CASSQESFDYGYTF; cdr3_nt: TGCGCCAGCAGCCAAGAGAGCTTCGACTATGGCTACACCTTC
j_call: TRBJ1-5; clone_size: .; d_call: .; v_call: TRBV4-1; cdr3_aa: CASSRLASQYSNQPQHF; cdr3_nt: TGCGCCAGCAGCCGTTTGGCCTCCCAATATAGCAATCAGCCCCAGCATTTT
j_call: TRBJ2-7; clone_size: .; d_call: TRBD1; v_call: TRBV2; cdr3_aa: CASRDRGYVYEQYF; cdr3_nt: TGTGCCAGCAGGGACAGGGGATATGTCTACGAGCAGTACTTC
j_call: TRBJ1-4; clone_size: .; d_call: .; v_call: TRBV10-1; cdr3_aa: CASREEANLPTNEKLFF; cdr3_nt: TGCGCCAGCAGAGAGGAAGCGAACCTTCCAACTAATGAAAAACTGTTTTTT
j_call: TRBJ1-2; clone_size: few; d_call: .; v_call: TRBV9; cdr3_aa: CASSSNRGANYGYTF; cdr3_nt: TGTGCCAGCAGCTCGAACCGGGGAGCTAACTATGGCTACACCTTC
j_call: TRBJ1-6; clone_size: .; d_call: TRBD1; v_call: TRBV5-1; cdr3_aa: CASSPGTASYNSPLHF; cdr3_nt: TGCGCCAGCAGCCCCGGGACAGCCTCCTATAATTCACCCCTCCACTTT
j_call: TRBJ1-2; clone_size: .; d_call: .; v_call: TRBV21-1; cdr3_aa: CASSPSPGDFYGYTF; cdr3_nt: TGTGCCAGCAGCCCATCCCCGGGGGATTTCTATGGCTACACCTTC
j_call: TRBJ2-5; clone_size: .; d_call: .; v_call: TRBV25-1; cdr3_aa: CASSEHRGGETQYF; cdr3_nt: TGTGCCAGCAGTGAGCACAGGGGGGGGGAGACCCAGTACTTC
j_call: TRBJ1-1; clone_size: .; d_call: .; v_call: TRBV7-8; cdr3_aa: CASSLDSNTEAFF; cdr3_nt: TGTGCCAGCAGCTTGGACAGCAACACTGAAGCTTTCTTT
j_call: TRBJ1-2; clone_size: .; d_call: TRBD1; v_call: TRBV6-5; cdr3_aa: CASGPPRGVYGYTF; cdr3_nt: TGTGCCAGCGGACCTCCCAGGGGGGTCTATGGCTACACCTTC
j_call: TRBJ1-5; clone_size: .; d_call: TRBD1; v_call: TRBV5-4; cdr3_aa: CASSLGGQGIGQPQHF; cdr3_nt: TGTGCCAGCAGCTTAGGTGGACAGGGAATCGGGCAGCCCCAGCATTTT
j_call: TRBJ2-3; clone_size: .; d_call: TRBD2; v_call: TRBV30; cdr3_aa: CAWRTGTRFTDTQYF; cdr3_nt: TGTGCCTGGAGAACGGGGACTAGATTCACAGATACGCAGTATTTT
j_call: TRBJ1-5; clone_size: few; d_call: TRBD1; v_call: TRBV5-6; cdr3_aa: CATTRWGTGANQPQHF; cdr3_nt: TGTGCCACAACCAGATGGGGGACAGGGGCCAATCAGCCCCAGCATTTT
j_call: TRBJ1-4; clone_size: .; d_call: .; v_call: TRBV27; cdr3_aa: CASSVLLGGEKLFF; cdr3_nt: TGTGCCAGCAGCGTTCTCCTCGGGGGTGAAAAACTGTTTTTT
j_call: TRBJ2-1; clone_size: .; d_call: TRBD1; v_call: TRBV5-1; cdr3_aa: CASSPETGSHNEQFF; cdr3_nt: TGCGCCAGCAGCCCGGAGACAGGGTCTCACAATGAGCAGTTCTTC
j_call: TRBJ1-2; clone_size: .; d_call: .; v_call: TRBV14; cdr3_aa: CASSQDISYGYTF; cdr3_nt: TGTGCCAGCAGCCAAGATATCTCCTATGGCTACACCTTC